Below, 19 T cell receptor beta chains from the same sample are listed, as sequenced in a study of blood T cells in healthy people across ages. Next came a second PCR, run for about 6 to 12 cycles, which used a sample-barcoded 5' primer along with a J-beta primer mix. TCRdb processed the 5' RACE reads anew with MiXCR; each CDR3 protein has one entry. The table lists some 1.1 million distinct CDR3 sequences, about two fifths of them singletons, with around 13% in the top ten. Sequencing was carried out using blood. These receptors came from a man in his late teens or twenties in good health.

Only a few counts were recorded for this clonotype. This chain uses TRBV6-5 with TRBJ2-3; 7 positions agree with TRBD2. The V gene's germline CDR1 is MNHEY and CDR2 SVGAGI. The CDR3 is 16 residues long. V lost 4 bases, J lost 3 bases, and 10 bases stayed unmatched. The CDR3 nucleotides read TGTGCCAGCAGTTCCTTGATTAGCGGGCGTACAGATACGCAGTATTTT. Its translation: CASSSLISGRTDTQYF.

The rearrangement joins TRBV7-2 to TRBJ2-1; D call uncertain. In germline, CDR1 is SGHTA, CDR2 FQGNSA. The CDR3 runs 15 residues. V was cut by 5 bases and J by 0 bases, with 11 bases left in between. In DNA form, the CDR3 reads TGTGCCAGCAGCCCCTGGAATAGCTCCTACAATGAGCAGTTCTTC. Its protein is CASSPWNSSYNEQFF.

This clonotype was seen a few times. The V gene is TRBV4-1, the J gene TRBJ1-2, with D hard to call. This CDR3 spans 15 amino acids. Germline V CDR1 and CDR2: MGHRA, YSYEKL. Trimming left V 0 bases short and J 6 bases short, with 14 bases between. The CDR3, as DNA: TGCGCCAGCAGCCAAGAACCGGGTTACTCGAATGGCTACACCTTC. Its translation: CASSQEPGYSNGYTF.

In its sample, this clonotype was seen a few times. CDR3 sequence reads: CATSDSDLYANYGYTF. As DNA, the CDR3 is TGTGCCACCAGTGATTCCGATTTGTACGCTAACTATGGCTACACCTTC. The chain carries TRBV24-1 and TRBJ1-2; no reliable D call. Germline values: CDR1 KGHDR, CDR2 SFDVKD. The CDR3 length is 16 residues. V was shortened by 2 bases and J by 0 bases, with 12 bases between the two germline ends.

This clonotype was seen only a few times. This chain links TRBV7-2 with TRBJ2-4, with TRBD1 matching over 9 bases. This CDR3 is built from 16 residues. Germline CDR1 reads SGHTA; CDR2 reads FQGNSA. The V and J ends lost 3 bases and 2 bases, in that order; junction bases with no gene match: 5. CDR3 region: CASSLSTGGSKNIQYF. The CDR3 bases are TGTGCCAGCAGCTTGTCGACAGGGGGGTCCAAAAACATTCAGTACTTC.

J is TRBJ2-1 and V is TRBV6-2 or TRBV6-3, with D uncertain. Germline-derived CDR1 and CDR2 are MNHEY and SVGEGT. CDR3 size: 12 residues. V lost 8 bases and J lost 11, with 16 bases in between. In nucleotides, the CDR3 is TGTGCCAGCGGCATTAAATACCTAAAGCAGTTCTTC. Amino acids: CASGIKYLKQFF.

The V gene is TRBV9, the J gene TRBJ2-3, with D hard to call. The CDR3 sequence is 12 residues long. CDR1 and CDR2 (germline): SGDLS, YYNGEE. The germline V and J ends were trimmed by 2 bases and 3 bases, with 4 bases remaining between them. The CDR3 reads CASSVHTDTQYF. The CDR3 DNA reads as TGTGCCAGCAGCGTTCATACAGATACGCAGTATTTT. Using reference TRBV9 and TRBJ2-3 for the parts outside the CDR3, the full variable domain is DSGVTQTPKHLITATGQRVTLRCSPRSGDLSVYWYQQSLDQGLQFLIQYYNGEERAKGNILERFSAQQFPDLHSELNLSSLELGDSALYFCASSVHTDTQYFGPGTRLTVL.

This clonotype was picked up a small number of times. The chain couples TRBV25-1 to TRBJ2-7; possibly TRBD1 or TRBD2 for D (5 bases each). V dropped 5 bases and J dropped 2 bases, with 10 bases sitting between them. Germline lookup yields CDR1 MGHDK and CDR2 SYGVNS. This CDR3 has 13 residues. The chain's CDR3 is CASSWDGPYEQYF. CDR3 coding DNA: TGTGCCAGCAGTTGGGACGGACCCTACGAGCAGTACTTC.

This clonotype was seen more than once but under ten times. The V gene is TRBV4-3, the J gene TRBJ1-6; D not resolved. Trimming removed 3 bases from V and 7 bases from J, with 13 bases in between. The CDR3 is 15 residues long. Germline CDR1 LGHNA, CDR2 YSLEER. The DNA of the CDR3 is TGCGCCAGCAGCCAGAGAAGTCTCTTCAATTCACCCCTCCACTTT. As protein: CASSQRSLFNSPLHF.

The chain has TRBV27 and TRBJ2-7; 7 bases are a match to TRBD2. V gave up 5 bases and J gave up 5 bases; unmatched junction bases: 9. Germline V gene sequence: CDR1 MNHEY, CDR2 SMNVEV (reference sequence). The CDR3 has 14 residues. The CDR3 bases are TGTGCCAGCAGTGCTGATGGGAGGGACGACGAGCAGTACTTC. Its translation: CASSADGRDDEQYF.

J is TRBJ2-3 and V is TRBV29-1; tentative D call: TRBD2 (6 bases). There are 13 residues in the CDR3. Germline loops: CDR1 SQVTM, CDR2 ANQGSEA. The V end was cut by 5 bases, the J end by 6 bases, with 15 bases between. The CDR3 spells CSVREPLTDTQYF. DNA of the CDR3: TGCAGCGTTCGGGAGCCACTCACCGATACGCAGTATTTT.

J is TRBJ2-2 and V is TRBV20-1, with D perhaps being TRBD1 or TRBD2 (6 bases each). V shed 2 bases and J shed 4 bases, with 11 bases lying between them. Germline loops: CDR1 DFQATT, CDR2 SNEGSKA (reference sequence). CDR3 length equals 14 residues. DNA of the CDR3: TGCAGTGCTAGACCGGGGGCAAGCACCGGGGAGCTGTTTTTT. Its protein is CSARPGASTGELFF.

For the CDR3, the DNA is TGTGCCAGCAGTCTCAGGGGTGTAAGCACTGAAGCTTTCTTT. Its translation is CASSLRGVSTEAFF. V and J are TRBV6-2 or TRBV6-3 and TRBJ1-1; D possibly corresponds to TRBD1 (6 bases). CDR1 MNHEY and CDR2 SVGEGT come from the germline V gene. With 5 bases removed from V and 4 bases from J, the gap between germline ends came to 14 bases. The CDR3 is 14 residues long.

This clonotype showed up just a few times. V gene TRBV4-3 combines with J gene TRBJ1-2; D ambiguous. Trimming cost V 3 bases and J 3 bases, with 14 bases left between them. The length of the CDR3 is 15 residues. Looked up from germline, CDR1 is LGHNA and CDR2 is YSLEER. The CDR3 protein is CASSQVRRVDYGYTF. In nucleotides, the CDR3 is TGCGCCAGCAGCCAGGTCAGAAGAGTTGACTATGGCTACACCTTC.

The chain is built from TRBV6-6 and TRBJ1-6; D unclear. CDR3 size: 18 residues. Germline loops: CDR1 MNHNY, CDR2 SVGAGI (reference sequence). V lost 0 bases and J lost 5, with 17 bases in between. CDR3: CASSYSASGESDNSPLHF. For the CDR3, the DNA is TGTGCCAGCAGTTACTCGGCCAGTGGGGAGTCGGATAATTCACCCCTCCACTTT.

The chain couples TRBV7-2 to TRBJ2-1, with TRBD2 as a possible D gene (7 bases). Germline CDR1 reads SGHTA; CDR2 reads FQGNSA. The germline V and J ends were trimmed by 6 bases and 0 bases, with 15 bases remaining between them. The CDR3 totals 16 residues. The CDR3 nucleotides are TGTGCCAGCAGTCTAGGGGGGGCAGACTCCTACAATGAGCAGTTCTTC. Encoded protein: CASSLGGADSYNEQFF.

The chain is built from TRBV20-1 and TRBJ2-2; TRBD2 agrees at 8 bases. The CDR3 spans 15 residues. With V trimmed by 6 bases and J by 1 base, 7 bases remained unmatched. Germline CDR1 DFQATT, CDR2 SNEGSKA (reference sequence). The CDR3 loop reads CSARTSFGNTGELFF. The CDR3 nucleotides read TGCAGTGCCAGGACTAGCTTTGGGAACACCGGGGAGCTGTTTTTT.

This chain's CDR3 is CASSYSQRVATQYF. As DNA, the CDR3 is TGTGCCAGCAGTTACTCCCAGAGGGTAGCGACCCAGTACTTC. V usage is TRBV6-2 or TRBV6-3 and J usage is TRBJ2-7; TRBD2 is a possible D gene (5 bases). The J call may be in error: the DNA end matches TRBJ2-5 better. The CDR3 is made up of 14 amino acids. In germline, CDR1 is MNHEY, CDR2 SVGEGT.

This clonotype turned up a few times. This chain connects TRBV7-2 to TRBJ2-5, with D perhaps TRBD2 (6 bases). The CDR3 has 18 amino acids. Looked up from germline, CDR1 is SGHTA and CDR2 is FQGNSA. Between the trimmed V and J ends, which lost 1 base and 1 base, there was a span of 19 bases. The CDR3 sequence: CASSLESSFAGSQETQYF. CDR3 sequence (DNA): TGTGCCAGCAGCTTAGAATCCAGTTTCGCGGGGAGCCAAGAGACCCAGTACTTC. Filled out from reference TRBV7-2 and TRBJ2-5, the complete variable domain reads GAGVSQSPSNKVTEKGKDVELRCDPISGHTALYWYRQSLGQGLEFLIYFQGNSAPDKSGLPSDRFSAERTGGSVSTLTIQRTQQEDSAVYLCASSLESSFAGSQETQYFGPGTRLLVL.